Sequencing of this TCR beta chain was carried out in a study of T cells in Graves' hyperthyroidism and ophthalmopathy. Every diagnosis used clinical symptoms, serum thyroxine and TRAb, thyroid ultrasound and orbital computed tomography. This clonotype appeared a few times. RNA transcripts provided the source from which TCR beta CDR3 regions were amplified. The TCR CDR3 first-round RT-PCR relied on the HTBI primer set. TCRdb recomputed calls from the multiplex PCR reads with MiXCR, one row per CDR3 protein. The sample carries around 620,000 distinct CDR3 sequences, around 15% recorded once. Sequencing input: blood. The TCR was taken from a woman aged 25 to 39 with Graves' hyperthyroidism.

For the CDR3, the DNA is TGCAGCGCCCCGATCAGGGGTGCGGCTTTCTTT. Translation: CSAPIRGAAFF. This chain uses TRBV29-1 with TRBJ1-1, with D possibly TRBD1 on 6 matching bases. Trimming took 7 bases from V and 11 from J, leaving 17 bases between them. The CDR3 sequence is 11 residues long. Germline V gives CDR1 SQVTM, CDR2 ANQGSEA.